These 5 T cell receptor beta chains originate from one sample sequenced in a study of a mutant IDH1 vaccine in newly diagnosed glioma. Clones were sequenced by immunoSEQ multiplex PCR, and TCRdb holds only the in-frame ones, with some missing. This sample has fewer than 70,000 clones, with about 88% found just once. The time point denotes: week 35, safety follow-up. Vaccinated patients received 300 ug of mutant IDH1 20-mer peptide per dose, with topical imiquimod. Antigens for these TCRs are unknown. The sample here was PBMCs, taken from a glioma patient whose treatment included an IDH1 peptide vaccine. The origin of the receptors is a man aged 30 to 39 with glioma.

J is TRBJ2-5 and V is TRBV6-1, with D unclear. Germline V gene data show CDR1 as MNHNS and CDR2 as SASEGT. Trimming pared 5 bases from V and 2 bases from J, leaving 9 bases between. The CDR3 loop spans 13 amino acids. DNA for the CDR3: TGTGCCAGCAGTAAGACTGTACAAGAGACCCAGTACTTC. This codes for CASSKTVQETQYF.

This clone was seen only a few times. The rearrangement links TRBV5-1 to TRBJ1-2; the match to TRBD1 covers 10 bases. V gave up 4 bases and J gave up 4 bases; unmatched junction bases: 7. This CDR3 contains 15 residues. In germline, CDR1 is SGHRS, CDR2 YFSETQ. CDR3 amino acids: CASSGRQGAGYGYTF. CDR3 DNA sequence: TGCGCCAGCAGCGGACGACAGGGGGCCGGCTATGGCTACACCTTC.

J is TRBJ2-3 and V is TRBV30, with 8 bases lining up with TRBD1. The CDR3 totals 16 residues. The ends lost 0 bases at V and 4 bases at J; junction bases unmatched: 9. CDR1 GTSNPN and CDR2 SVGIG come from the germline V gene (reference sequence). The CDR3 sequence: CAWSVGRGRGADTQYF. Here the CDR3 DNA reads TGTGCCTGGAGTGTAGGCAGGGGGCGAGGCGCAGATACGCAGTATTTT. The variable domain in full, with the rest retrieved from reference TRBV30 and TRBJ2-3, is SQTIHQWPATLVQPVGSPLSLECTVEGTSNPNLYWYRQAAGRGLQLLFYSVGIGQISSEVPQNLSASRPQDRQFILSSKKLLLSDSGFYLCAWSVGRGRGADTQYFGPGTRLTVL.

The chain recombines TRBV5-1 with TRBJ2-1; no definite D call. V lost 2 bases and J 0 bases, leaving 12 bases between the germline ends. Germline V gene sequence: CDR1 SGHRS, CDR2 YFSETQ. CDR3 length: 16 amino acids. The CDR3 protein is CASSLDKESSYNEQFF. CDR3 coding DNA: TGCGCCAGCAGCTTAGACAAGGAAAGCTCCTACAATGAGCAGTTCTTC.

This chain links TRBV4-3 with TRBJ2-4; D is unresolved. From germline, CDR1 is LGHNA and CDR2 YSLEER. CDR3 length: 19 residues. The germline V and J ends were trimmed by 0 bases and 3 bases, with 21 bases remaining between them. CDR3 in amino acids: CASSQDPPTPQIGKNIQYF. In nucleotides, the CDR3 is TGCGCCAGCAGCCAAGATCCTCCAACTCCCCAGATCGGCAAAAACATTCAGTACTTC.